Each of the 19 T cell receptor beta chains below was sequenced from the same sample in a study of T-cell memory formation after mild COVID-19. TCRdb called the 5' RACE reads again in MiXCR, with one record for every CDR3 protein. The sample comprises under 700,000 distinct CDR3 sequences, just over 20% of which are singletons, and 12% rests with the top ten. The sequenced material came from PBMCs or a T cell subset sorted from them (not recorded which). The receptors derive from an adult woman who had mild COVID-19 (a few samples of this study predate the infection). Cell type and time point are not known.

The V gene is TRBV10-2, the J gene TRBJ2-7; 10 bases fit TRBD2. Germline CDR1 is WSHSY and CDR2 is SAAADI. The CDR3 totals 15 residues. With V trimmed by 2 bases and J by 4 bases, 5 bases remained unmatched. CDR3 region: CASSELAGVIYEQYF. CDR3 DNA sequence: TGCGCCAGCAGTGAGCTAGCGGGAGTAATTTACGAGCAGTACTTC.

In nucleotides, the CDR3 is TGTGCCAGCAGTTTATATGGGGTGGAAACCGGGGAGCTGTTTTTT. Its protein is CASSLYGVETGELFF. This chain uses TRBV12-3 or TRBV12-4 with TRBJ2-2; D call uncertain. V was pared by 2 bases and J by 5 bases, with 12 bases between. This CDR3 has 15 amino acids.

This clonotype was seen more than once but under ten times. The chain is built from TRBV12-3 or TRBV12-4 and TRBJ2-1; the match to TRBD2 covers 8 bases. The CDR3 extends over 17 amino acids. With V trimmed by 5 bases and J by 8 bases, 17 bases remained unmatched. The DNA of the CDR3 is TGTGCCAGCAGTGGGGTGGGGGCGAGCGGGAGTAGCGATGAGCAGTTCTTC. Its translation is CASSGVGASGSSDEQFF.

J is TRBJ1-5 and V is TRBV5-4; a weak D match, TRBD1 (6 bases). Per the germline V gene, CDR1 is SGHNT and CDR2 is YYREEE (reference sequence). This CDR3 has 17 amino acids. Trimming removed 4 bases at V and 0 bases at J, with 17 bases between. CDR3 sequence reads: CASSSGTKKNSNQPQHF. The CDR3, as DNA: TGTGCCAGCAGCAGCGGGACAAAAAAAAATAGCAATCAGCCCCAGCATTTT. The variable domain in full, with the rest retrieved from reference TRBV5-4 and TRBJ1-5, is ETGVTQSPTHLIKTRGQQVTLRCSSQSGHNTVSWYQQALGQGPQFIFQYYREEENGRGNFPPRFSGLQFPNYSSELNVNALELDDSALYLCASSSGTKKNSNQPQHFGDGTRLSIL.

This clonotype was seen more than once but under ten times. V and J are TRBV20-1 and TRBJ1-5; no reliable D call. The CDR3 runs 12 residues. The germline V and J ends were trimmed by 2 bases and 7 bases, with 9 bases remaining between them. CDR1 DFQATT and CDR2 SNEGSKA come from the germline V gene (reference sequence). The CDR3 loop reads CSARSTGQPQHF. In DNA form, the CDR3 reads TGCAGTGCTAGAAGTACCGGGCAGCCCCAGCATTTT.

The rearrangement uses TRBV7-3 and TRBJ2-1, with D possibly matching TRBD2 (5 bases). Trimming stripped 4 bases from V and 3 bases from J, with 22 bases between. The CDR3 loop spans 18 amino acids. CDR1 is SGHTA, CDR2 FQGTGA, per germline. CDR3 bases: TGTGCCAGCAGCTCCCTAAGTCTTAGGACTCCAAACTACAATGAGCAGTTCTTC. As protein: CASSSLSLRTPNYNEQFF.

This clonotype turned up a few times. The chain employs TRBV30 and TRBJ1-2; D might be TRBD1 (6 bases). The CDR3 runs 15 residues. Germline values: CDR1 GTSNPN, CDR2 SVGIG (reference sequence). CDR3: CANTYPRTDDYGYTF. CDR3 in DNA: TGTGCTAATACCTATCCCCGGACAGACGACTATGGCTACACCTTC.

The chain is built from TRBV7-6 and TRBJ2-6, with D possibly matching TRBD2 (5 bases). V was pared by 5 bases and J by 2 bases, with 7 bases between. CDR1 and CDR2 from the germline V gene are SGHVS and FNYEAQ. The CDR3 length is 14 residues. CDR3 sequence (DNA): TGTGCCAGCAGCGAGAGGGCTGGGGCCAACGTCCTGACTTTC. As protein: CASSERAGANVLTF.

The CDR3 nucleotides are TGTGCCAGCAGGTCCTCTAGCGGGAGCACAGATACGCAGTATTTT. This encodes CASRSSSGSTDTQYF. This chain uses TRBV7-2 with TRBJ2-3, with 8 bases that match TRBD2. CDR3 size: 15 residues. CDR1 and CDR2 (germline): SGHTA, FQGNSA. Unmatched junction bases numbered 5, after V lost 6 bases and J lost 0 bases.

This clonotype was seen more than once but under ten times. This chain joins TRBV4-3 and TRBJ2-5; D assignment may be TRBD1 or TRBD2 (6 bases each). Deletions cut 0 bases from V and 5 bases from J, with 16 bases between. This CDR3 is 16 amino acids long. The germline V gene encodes CDR1 LGHNA and CDR2 YSLEER. This CDR3 is CASSQDFTGAGETQYF. For the CDR3, the DNA is TGCGCCAGCAGCCAAGATTTCACGGGGGCCGGGGAGACCCAGTACTTC.

V usage is TRBV4-2 and J usage is TRBJ2-4; the D is unclear. The CDR3 runs 17 residues. Germline values: CDR1 LGHNA, CDR2 YNFKEQ. Deletions cut 1 base from V and 6 bases from J, with 19 bases between. CDR3 DNA: TGTGCCAGCAGCCAAGGACCTGTGTGGGTCATTCCAAACATTCAGTACTTC. It specifies CASSQGPVWVIPNIQYF.

This clonotype has a handful of counts. The rearrangement links TRBV10-3 to TRBJ2-2; no firm D call. Trimming removed 5 bases at V and 0 bases at J, with 4 bases between. There are 13 residues in the CDR3. CDR1 is ENHRY, CDR2 SYGVKD, per germline. The CDR3 reads CAISTTNTGELFF. Written as DNA, the CDR3 is TGTGCCATCAGTACCACGAACACCGGGGAGCTGTTTTTT.

The CDR3 region is CASRRTGAQETQYF. The CDR3 bases are TGTGCCAGCAGGAGGACGGGAGCCCAAGAGACCCAGTACTTC. V is TRBV6-1 and J is TRBJ2-5, with a tentative D call TRBD2 (6 bases). V lost 6 bases and J 1 base, leaving 12 bases between the germline ends. This CDR3 has 14 residues. Germline CDR1 reads MNHNS; CDR2 reads SASEGT.

The V call is TRBV12-3 or TRBV12-4, the J call TRBJ1-1; 8 bases align to TRBD1. CDR3 size: 13 residues. The junction had 10 bases not matched to a gene; V was cut back by 9 bases and J by 7 bases. CDR3 region: CASSAAGGGEAFF. CDR3 nucleotides: TGTGCCAGTAGCGCGGCAGGGGGCGGTGAAGCTTTCTTT.

This clonotype was recorded a few times. The CDR3 sequence: CASSRQGSGGELFF. CDR3 nucleotides: TGTGCCAGCAGCCGACAGGGGAGTGGCGGGGAGCTGTTTTTT. The rearrangement joins TRBV12-3 or TRBV12-4 to TRBJ2-2, with 8 nucleotides matching TRBD1. V was clipped by 6 bases and J by 7 bases; unmatched bases: 7. There are 14 residues in the CDR3.

The V and J genes are TRBV4-1 and TRBJ2-5; D is perhaps TRBD1 (7 bases). V was pared by 4 bases and J by 4 bases, with 19 bases between. The CDR3 totals 16 residues. From germline, CDR1 is MGHRA and CDR2 YSYEKL. Written as DNA, the CDR3 is TGCGCCAGCAGCCTTCTCGGCTCAGGGGGGACAGAGACCCAGTACTTC. It encodes CASSLLGSGGTETQYF.

This chain uses TRBV2 with TRBJ2-3, with a tentative D call TRBD1 (6 bases). The V end lost 5 bases, the J end lost 3 bases, and 15 bases lay between the germline ends. The CDR3 totals 15 residues. The germline CDR1 and CDR2 sequences are SNHLY and FYNNEI. As DNA, the CDR3 is TGTGCCAGCAGTTCACAGGGAGTGAGGACAGATACGCAGTATTTT. It yields the protein CASSSQGVRTDTQYF. The full variable domain, its missing parts supplied by reference TRBV2 and TRBJ2-3, is EPEVTQTPSHQVTQMGQEVILRCVPISNHLYFYWYRQILGQKVEFLVSFYNNEISEKSEIFDDQFSVERPDGSNFTLKIRSTKLEDSAMYFCASSSQGVRTDTQYFGPGTRLTVL.

The chain recombines TRBV27 with TRBJ1-5; tentative D call: TRBD1 (6 bases). The CDR3 has 14 amino acids. CDR1 and CDR2 from the germline V gene are MNHEY and SMNVEV (reference sequence). The V and J ends lost 2 bases and 6 bases respectively, with 11 bases between them. The CDR3 region has the DNA TGTGCCAGCAGTTTAACGGGGGCGACTCAGCCCCAGCATTTT. The encoded protein is CASSLTGATQPQHF.

This clonotype occurred a few times. CDR3 sequence: CSAREGSGGGDTQYF. The CDR3 DNA sequence: TGCAGTGCTAGAGAGGGGAGCGGGGGAGGAGATACGCAGTATTTT. J is TRBJ2-3 and V is TRBV20-1, with TRBD2 matching over 8 bases. In germline, CDR1 is DFQATT, CDR2 SNEGSKA (reference sequence). The V gene end was trimmed by 0 bases and the J gene end by 5 bases; junction bases not matched to a gene: 7. The CDR3 contains 15 residues.